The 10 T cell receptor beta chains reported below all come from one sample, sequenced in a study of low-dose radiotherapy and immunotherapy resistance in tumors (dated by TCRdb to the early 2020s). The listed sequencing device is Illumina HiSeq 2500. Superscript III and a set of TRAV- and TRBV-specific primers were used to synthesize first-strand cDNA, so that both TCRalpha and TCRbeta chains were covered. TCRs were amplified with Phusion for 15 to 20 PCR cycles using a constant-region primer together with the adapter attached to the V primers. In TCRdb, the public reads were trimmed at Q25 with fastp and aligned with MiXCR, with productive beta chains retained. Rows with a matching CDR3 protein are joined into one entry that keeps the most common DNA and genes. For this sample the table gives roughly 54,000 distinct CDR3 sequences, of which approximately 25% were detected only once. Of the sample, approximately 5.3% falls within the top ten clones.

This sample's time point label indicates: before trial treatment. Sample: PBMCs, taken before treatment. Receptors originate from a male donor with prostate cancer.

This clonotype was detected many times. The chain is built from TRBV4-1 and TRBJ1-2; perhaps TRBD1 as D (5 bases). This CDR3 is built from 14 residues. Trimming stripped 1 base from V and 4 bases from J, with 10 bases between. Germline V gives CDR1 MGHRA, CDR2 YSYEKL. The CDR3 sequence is CASSQGAGTYGYTF. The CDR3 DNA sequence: TGCGCCAGCAGCCAAGGGGCAGGGACCTATGGCTACACCTTC.

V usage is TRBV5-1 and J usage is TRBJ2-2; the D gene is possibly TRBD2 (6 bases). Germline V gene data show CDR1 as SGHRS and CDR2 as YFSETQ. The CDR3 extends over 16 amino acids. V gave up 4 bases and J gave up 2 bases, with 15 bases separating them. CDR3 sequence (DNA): TGCGCCAGCAGCGCGGTGGCCGGGGGTAACACCGGGGAGCTGTTTTTT. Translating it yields CASSAVAGGNTGELFF.

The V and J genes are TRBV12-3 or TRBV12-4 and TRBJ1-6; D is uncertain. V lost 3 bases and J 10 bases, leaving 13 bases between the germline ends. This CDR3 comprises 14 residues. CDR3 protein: CASSLGSLRSPLHF. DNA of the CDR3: TGTGCCAGCAGTTTGGGGTCTCTGCGGTCACCCCTCCACTTT.

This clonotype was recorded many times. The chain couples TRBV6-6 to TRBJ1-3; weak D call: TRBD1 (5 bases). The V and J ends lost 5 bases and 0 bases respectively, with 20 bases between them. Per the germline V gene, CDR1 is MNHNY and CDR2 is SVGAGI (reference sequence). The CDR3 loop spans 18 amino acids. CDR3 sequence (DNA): TGTGCCAGCAGTCCATCCGGTGCAGGGAGAAACTCTGGAAACACCATATATTTT. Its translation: CASSPSGAGRNSGNTIYF.

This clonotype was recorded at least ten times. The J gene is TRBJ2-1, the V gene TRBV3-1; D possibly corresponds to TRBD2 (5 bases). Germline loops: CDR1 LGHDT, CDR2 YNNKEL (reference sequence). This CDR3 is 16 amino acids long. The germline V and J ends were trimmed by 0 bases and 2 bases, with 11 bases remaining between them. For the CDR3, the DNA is TGTGCCAGCAGCCAAGATTTCCTAGCCACCTACAATGAGCAGTTCTTC. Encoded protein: CASSQDFLATYNEQFF.

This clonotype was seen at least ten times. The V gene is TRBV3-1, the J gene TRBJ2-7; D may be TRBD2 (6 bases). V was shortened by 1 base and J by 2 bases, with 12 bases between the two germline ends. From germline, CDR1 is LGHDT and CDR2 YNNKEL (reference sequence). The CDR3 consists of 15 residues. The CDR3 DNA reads TGTGCCAGCAGCCAAGTATCGGCGGGGACCTACGAGCAGTACTTC. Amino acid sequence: CASSQVSAGTYEQYF.

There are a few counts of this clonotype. This CDR3 reads CSVNRDRNTEAFF. The CDR3 coding sequence is TGCAGCGTTAACCGGGACAGGAACACTGAAGCTTTCTTT. The rearrangement links TRBV29-1 to TRBJ1-1; TRBD1 matches 7 bases. Per the germline V gene, CDR1 is SQVTM and CDR2 is ANQGSEA. V shed 5 bases, J shed 1 base, and the junction held 4 bases outside the gene matches. This CDR3 has 13 amino acids.

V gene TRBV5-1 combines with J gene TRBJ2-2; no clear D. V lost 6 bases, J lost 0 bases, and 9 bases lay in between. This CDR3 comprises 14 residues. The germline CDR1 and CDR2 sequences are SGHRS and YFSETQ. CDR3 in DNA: TGCGCCAGCAAGGTCTCCCCGAACACCGGGGAGCTGTTTTTT. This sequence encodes CASKVSPNTGELFF.

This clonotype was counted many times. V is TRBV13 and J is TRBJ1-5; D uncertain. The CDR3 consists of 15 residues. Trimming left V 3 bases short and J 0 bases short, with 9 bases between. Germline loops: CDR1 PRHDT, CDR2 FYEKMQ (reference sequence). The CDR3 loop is CASSFRGDSNQPQHF. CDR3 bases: TGTGCCAGCAGCTTTCGCGGAGATAGCAATCAGCCCCAGCATTTT.

The CDR3 nucleotides read TGTGCCAGCAGCCAGCTGACTAGCGGCGCGTACAATGAGCAGTTCTTC. Translation gives CASSQLTSGAYNEQFF. V gene TRBV3-1 combines with J gene TRBJ2-1; 9 bases are a match to TRBD2. There are 16 residues in the CDR3. Germline V gives CDR1 LGHDT, CDR2 YNNKEL (reference sequence). V gave up 3 bases and J gave up 4 bases; unmatched junction bases: 7.